This section outlines one T cell receptor (beta chain) sequence together with its context. This specimen belongs to a study of blood T cell repertoires in COVID-19. Unmatched junction bases numbered 4, after V lost 0 bases and J lost 8 bases. Germline V gene lookup returns CDR1 SGDLS and CDR2 YYNGEE. CDR3 length: 14 residues. Source study methods: Amplification of reference gene primers provided the estimated nucleated cell counts. Measured with immunoSEQ multiplex PCR; TCRdb has only the in-frame clones, and not every one. That table gives V, J and clone size, and the DNA gave D and trimming. The data contain 160,000 or so clones, around nine tenths of them singletons. Those enrolled in Seattle joined during active infection and were followed longitudinally afterward.

Sequencing input: peripheral blood. The J gene is TRBJ1-2, the V gene TRBV9; TRBD1 matches at 10 bases. The receptor's source is a woman in her 70s with COVID-19, enrolled during active disease. Here the CDR3 DNA reads TGTGCCAGCAGCGTAGAGGGACAGGGGACGGGCTACACCTTC. It encodes CASSVEGQGTGYTF.